This TCR beta chain emerged from a study of cytomegalovirus exposure and HLA in healthy donors. With regard to this clone: Antigen unknown.

PCR was performed using 60 Vbeta and 13 Jbeta primers. Some clones are missing from TCRdb's copy, which holds only in-frame ones; the method was immunoSEQ multiplex PCR. The repertoire consists of around 69,000 clones, with 55% to 80% occurring once and the leading ten covering 7.5% to 8%. Germline lookup yields CDR1 MNHEY and CDR2 SVGAGI. V shed 5 bases and J shed 8 bases, with 9 bases lying between them. CDR3 length: 12 amino acids. Findings and caveats of the study: Upon later analysis, TCR association rates were observed to vary by HLA locus, being highest for DRB1 and lowest for HLA-C. Association of roughly 17,000 TCR beta sequences with HLA alleles was found at 0.05 false discovery rate in a later analysis. Earlier results showed most TCR beta V segments being productive about 90% or about 30% of the time.

The rearrangement joins TRBV6-5 to TRBJ2-2, with D possibly being TRBD2 (5 bases). This receptor was taken from a man aged 35-49 years in good health and CMV-seropositive. The sequencing input was PBMCs. In DNA form, the CDR3 reads TGTGCCAGCAGTGGCACTAGAGGGGAGCTGTTTTTT. Translating gives CASSGTRGELFF.